This is a list of T cell receptor beta chains from one sample in a study of identical twins. TCRdb analysed the 5' RACE reads with MiXCR anew, one entry per CDR3 protein. The sample consists of roughly 720,000 distinct CDR3 sequences, 15% to 20% of them appearing once. These data also formed part of another study, on T cells expressing NK-cell markers.

Sequenced material: PBMCs. All receptors come from a woman aged 18 to 35 in good health. The CDR3 runs from the conserved cysteine through the conserved F or W. Clone size is given for some rows only: seen once, a few or many times, or a class if the clone is expanded.

J	size	length	V	CDR3
TRBJ2-5	-	13	TRBV5-5	CASSLHGRETQYF
TRBJ1-5	many	15	TRBV6-1	CASSEQGAAIQPQHF
TRBJ2-1	few	12	TRBV7-8	CASSWAGDEQFF
TRBJ2-1	few	14	TRBV5-1	CASSFRVSPNEQFF
TRBJ1-5	-	15	TRBV7-6	CASSPWTGRDQPQHF
TRBJ2-5	-	15	TRBV14	CASSQAFSPQETQYF
TRBJ1-5	few	13	TRBV20-1	CSAREDTNQPQHF
TRBJ2-5	-	14	TRBV12-3/TRBV12-4	CASSQEGYQETQYF
TRBJ2-1	-	14	TRBV20-1	CSARPWEAYNEQFF
TRBJ2-5	-	17	TRBV11-2	CASSFFIPGQGRETQYF
TRBJ1-4	-	14	TRBV2	CASKSGTGGEKLFF
TRBJ1-6	-	15	TRBV29-1	CSPTQGSPKNSPLHF
TRBJ2-1	-	17	TRBV19	CASSMPGTSGRRDEQFF
TRBJ1-1	-	16	TRBV5-6	CASSRQGSDRNTEAFF
TRBJ2-1	few	14	TRBV30	CAWSVRAGGSEQFF
TRBJ1-6	few	14	TRBV5-5	CASSLWGGASPLHF